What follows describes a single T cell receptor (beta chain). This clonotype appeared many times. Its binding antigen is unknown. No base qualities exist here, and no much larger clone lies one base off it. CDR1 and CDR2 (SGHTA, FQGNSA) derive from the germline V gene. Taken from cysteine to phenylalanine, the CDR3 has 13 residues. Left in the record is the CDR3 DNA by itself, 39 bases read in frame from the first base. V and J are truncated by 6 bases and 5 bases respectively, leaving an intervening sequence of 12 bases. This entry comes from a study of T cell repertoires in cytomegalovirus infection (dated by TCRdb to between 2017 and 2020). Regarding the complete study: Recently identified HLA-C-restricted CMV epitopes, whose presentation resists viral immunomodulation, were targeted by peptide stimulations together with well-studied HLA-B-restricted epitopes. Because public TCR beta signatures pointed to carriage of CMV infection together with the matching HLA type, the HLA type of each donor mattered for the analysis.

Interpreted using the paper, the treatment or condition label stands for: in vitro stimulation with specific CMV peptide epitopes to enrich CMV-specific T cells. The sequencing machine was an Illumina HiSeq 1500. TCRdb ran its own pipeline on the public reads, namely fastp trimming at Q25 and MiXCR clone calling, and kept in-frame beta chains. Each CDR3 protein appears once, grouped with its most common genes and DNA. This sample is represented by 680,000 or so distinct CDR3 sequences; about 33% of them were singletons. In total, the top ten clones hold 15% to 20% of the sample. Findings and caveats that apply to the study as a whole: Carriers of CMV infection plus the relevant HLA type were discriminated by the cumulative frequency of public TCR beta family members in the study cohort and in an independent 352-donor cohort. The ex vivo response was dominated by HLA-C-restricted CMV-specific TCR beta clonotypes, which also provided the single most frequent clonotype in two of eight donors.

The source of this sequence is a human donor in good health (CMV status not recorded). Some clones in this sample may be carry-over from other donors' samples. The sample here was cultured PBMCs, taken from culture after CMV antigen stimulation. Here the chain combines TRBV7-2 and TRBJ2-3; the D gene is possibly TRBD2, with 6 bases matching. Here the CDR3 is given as CASSRRAVDTQYF. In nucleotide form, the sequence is TGTGCCAGCAGTCGGAGGGCCGTAGATACGCAGTATTTT.